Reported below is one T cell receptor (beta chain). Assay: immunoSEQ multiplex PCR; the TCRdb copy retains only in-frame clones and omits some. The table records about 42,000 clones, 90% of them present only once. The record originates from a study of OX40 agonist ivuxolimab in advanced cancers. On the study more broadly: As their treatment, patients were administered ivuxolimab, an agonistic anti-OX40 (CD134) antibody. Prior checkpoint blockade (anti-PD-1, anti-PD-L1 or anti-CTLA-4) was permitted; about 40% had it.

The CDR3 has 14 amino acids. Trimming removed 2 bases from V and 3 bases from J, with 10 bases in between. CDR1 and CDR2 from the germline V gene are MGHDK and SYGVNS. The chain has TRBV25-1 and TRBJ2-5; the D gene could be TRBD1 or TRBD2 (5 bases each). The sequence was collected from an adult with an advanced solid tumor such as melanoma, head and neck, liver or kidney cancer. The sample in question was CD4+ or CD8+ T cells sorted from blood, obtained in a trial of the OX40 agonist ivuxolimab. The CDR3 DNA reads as TGTGCCAGCAGTGAACCGGGACGCAAAGAGACCCAGTACTTC. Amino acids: CASSEPGRKETQYF.